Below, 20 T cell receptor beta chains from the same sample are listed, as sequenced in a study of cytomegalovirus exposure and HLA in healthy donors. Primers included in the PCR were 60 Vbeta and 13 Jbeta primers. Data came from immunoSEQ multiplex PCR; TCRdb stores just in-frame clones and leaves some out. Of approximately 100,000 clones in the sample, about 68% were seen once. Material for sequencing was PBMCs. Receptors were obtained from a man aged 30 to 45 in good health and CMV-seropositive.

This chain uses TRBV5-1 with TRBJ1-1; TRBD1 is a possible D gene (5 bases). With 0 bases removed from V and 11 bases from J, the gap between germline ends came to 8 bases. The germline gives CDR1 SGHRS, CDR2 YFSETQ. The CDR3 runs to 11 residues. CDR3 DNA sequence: TGCGCCAGCAGCTTGGACGGGGGTGCTTTCTTT. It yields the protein CASSLDGGAFF.

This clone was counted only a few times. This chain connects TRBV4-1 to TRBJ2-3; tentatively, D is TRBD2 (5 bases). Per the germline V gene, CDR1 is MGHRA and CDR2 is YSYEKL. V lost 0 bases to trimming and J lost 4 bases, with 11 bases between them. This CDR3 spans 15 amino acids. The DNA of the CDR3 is TGCGCCAGCAGCCAAGATCGGGGAGTCTCAGATACGCAGTATTTT. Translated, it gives CASSQDRGVSDTQYF.

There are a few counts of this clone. Written as DNA, the CDR3 is TGTGCCAGCAGTCCCGGGACCTACGAGCAGTACTTC. Amino acid sequence: CASSPGTYEQYF. The genes are TRBV6-5 and TRBJ2-7; TRBD2 is a possible D gene (5 bases). The CDR3 contains 12 residues. V dropped 5 bases and J dropped 2 bases, with 7 bases sitting between them. The V gene's germline CDR1 is MNHEY and CDR2 SVGAGI.

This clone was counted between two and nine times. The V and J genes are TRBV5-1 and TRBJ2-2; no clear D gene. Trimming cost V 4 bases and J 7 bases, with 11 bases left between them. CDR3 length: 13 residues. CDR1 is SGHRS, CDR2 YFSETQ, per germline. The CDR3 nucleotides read TGCGCCAGCAGCATCCCTTCAGACGGGGAGCTGTTTTTT. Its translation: CASSIPSDGELFF.

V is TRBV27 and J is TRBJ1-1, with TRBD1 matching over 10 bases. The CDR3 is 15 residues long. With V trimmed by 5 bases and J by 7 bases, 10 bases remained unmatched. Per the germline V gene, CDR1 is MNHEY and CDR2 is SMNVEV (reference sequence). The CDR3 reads CASSPIGTGAGEAFF. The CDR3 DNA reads TGTGCCAGCAGTCCGATAGGGACAGGGGCAGGTGAAGCTTTCTTT.

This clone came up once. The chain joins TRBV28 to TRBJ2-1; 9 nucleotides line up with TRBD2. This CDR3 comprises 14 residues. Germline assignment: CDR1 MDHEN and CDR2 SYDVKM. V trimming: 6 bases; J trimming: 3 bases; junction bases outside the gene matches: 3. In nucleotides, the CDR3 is TGTGCCAGCAGCTTAGCGGGGGTCTACAATGAGCAGTTCTTC. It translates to CASSLAGVYNEQFF.

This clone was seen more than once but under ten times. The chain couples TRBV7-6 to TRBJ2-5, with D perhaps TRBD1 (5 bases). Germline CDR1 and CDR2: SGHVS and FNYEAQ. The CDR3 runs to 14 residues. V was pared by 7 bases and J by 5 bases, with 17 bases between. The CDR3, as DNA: TGTGCCAGCACTCATAATGAAGGGGCTGAGACCCAGTACTTC. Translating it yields CASTHNEGAETQYF.

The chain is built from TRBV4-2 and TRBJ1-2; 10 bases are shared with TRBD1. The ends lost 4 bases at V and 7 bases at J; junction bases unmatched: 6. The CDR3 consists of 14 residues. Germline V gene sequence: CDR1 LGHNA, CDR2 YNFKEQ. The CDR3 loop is CASSPGTGDGGYTF. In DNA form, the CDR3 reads TGTGCCAGCAGCCCAGGGACAGGGGACGGTGGCTACACCTTC.

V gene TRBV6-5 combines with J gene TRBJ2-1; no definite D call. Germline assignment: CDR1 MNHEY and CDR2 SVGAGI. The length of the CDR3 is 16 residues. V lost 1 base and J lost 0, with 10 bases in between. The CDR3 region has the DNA TGTGCCAGCAGTTACTTGCGCGTGAGCTCCTACAATGAGCAGTTCTTC. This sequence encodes CASSYLRVSSYNEQFF.

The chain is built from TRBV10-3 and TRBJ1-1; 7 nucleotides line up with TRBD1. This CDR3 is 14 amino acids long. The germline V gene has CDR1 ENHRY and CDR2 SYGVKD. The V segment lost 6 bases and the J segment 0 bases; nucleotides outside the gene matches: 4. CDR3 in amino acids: CAISLGQLNTEAFF. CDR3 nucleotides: TGTGCCATCAGCCTGGGACAGCTGAACACTGAAGCTTTCTTT.

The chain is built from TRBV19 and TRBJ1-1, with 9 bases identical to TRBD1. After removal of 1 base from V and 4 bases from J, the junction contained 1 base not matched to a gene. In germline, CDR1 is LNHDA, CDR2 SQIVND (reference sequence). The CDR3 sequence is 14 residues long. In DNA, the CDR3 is TGTGCCAGTAGTATAGGACAGGGGGGCACTGAAGCTTTCTTT. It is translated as CASSIGQGGTEAFF.

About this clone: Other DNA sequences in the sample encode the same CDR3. In nucleotides, the CDR3 is TGCGCCAGCAGCCCGGGGGGGGGCACAGATACGCAGTATTTT. Translated: CASSPGGGTDTQYF. The chain couples TRBV5-1 to TRBJ2-3, with TRBD2 matching over 8 bases. Looked up from germline, CDR1 is SGHRS and CDR2 is YFSETQ. V shed 4 bases and J 1 base; nucleotides not matched to a gene: 2. The CDR3 contains 14 residues.

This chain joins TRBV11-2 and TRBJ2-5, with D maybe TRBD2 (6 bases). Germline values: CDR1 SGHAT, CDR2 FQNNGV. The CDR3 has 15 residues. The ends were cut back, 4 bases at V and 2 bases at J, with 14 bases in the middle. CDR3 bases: TGTGCCAGCAGCTCGGGACTCACTGCTCAAGAGACCCAGTACTTC. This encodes CASSSGLTAQETQYF.

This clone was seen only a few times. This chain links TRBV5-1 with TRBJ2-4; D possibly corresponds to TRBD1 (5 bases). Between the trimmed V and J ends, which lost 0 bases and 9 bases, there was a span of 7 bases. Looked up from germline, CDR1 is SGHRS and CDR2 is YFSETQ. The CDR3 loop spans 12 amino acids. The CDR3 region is CASSLDRTIQYF. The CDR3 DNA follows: TGCGCCAGCAGCTTGGACAGGACCATTCAGTACTTC.

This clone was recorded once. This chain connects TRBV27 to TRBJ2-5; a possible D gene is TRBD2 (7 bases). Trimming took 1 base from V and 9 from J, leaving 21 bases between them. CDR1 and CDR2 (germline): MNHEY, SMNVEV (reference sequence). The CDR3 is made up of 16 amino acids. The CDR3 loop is CASSLWGNGGGPAQYF. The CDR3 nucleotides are TGTGCCAGCAGTTTATGGGGGAATGGGGGGGGCCCGGCCCAGTACTTC.

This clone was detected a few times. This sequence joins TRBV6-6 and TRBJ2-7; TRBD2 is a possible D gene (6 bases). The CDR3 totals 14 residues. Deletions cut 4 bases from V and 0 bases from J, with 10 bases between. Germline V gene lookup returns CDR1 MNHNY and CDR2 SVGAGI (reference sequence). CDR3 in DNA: TGTGCCAGCAGTTTCACCGGGAGCTCCTACGAGCAGTACTTC. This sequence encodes CASSFTGSSYEQYF.

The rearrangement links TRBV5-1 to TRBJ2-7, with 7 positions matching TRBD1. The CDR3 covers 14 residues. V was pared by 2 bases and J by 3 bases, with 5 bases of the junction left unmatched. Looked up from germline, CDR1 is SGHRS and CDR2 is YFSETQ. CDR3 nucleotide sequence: TGCGCCAGCAGCTTCGTGACAGGGAACTACGAGCAGTACTTC. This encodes CASSFVTGNYEQYF.

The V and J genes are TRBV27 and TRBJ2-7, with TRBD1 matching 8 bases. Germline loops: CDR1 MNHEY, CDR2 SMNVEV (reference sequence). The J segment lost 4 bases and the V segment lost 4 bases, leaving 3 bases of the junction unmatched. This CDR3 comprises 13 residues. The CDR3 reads CASSSRTGYEQYF. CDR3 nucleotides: TGTGCCAGCAGTTCTCGGACAGGGTACGAGCAGTACTTC.

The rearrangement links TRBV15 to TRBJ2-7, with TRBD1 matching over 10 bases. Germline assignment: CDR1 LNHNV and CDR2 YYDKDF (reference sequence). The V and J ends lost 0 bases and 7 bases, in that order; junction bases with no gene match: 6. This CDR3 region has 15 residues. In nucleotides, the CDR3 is TGTGCCACCAGCAGAGACGACAGGGGGCAACGGGAGCAGTACTTC. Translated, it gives CATSRDDRGQREQYF. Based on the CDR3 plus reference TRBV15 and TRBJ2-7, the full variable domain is DAMVIQNPRYQVTQFGKPVTLSCSQTLNHNVMYWYQQKSSQAPKLLFHYYDKDFNNEADTPDNFQSRRPNTSFCFLDIRSPGLGDTAMYLCATSRDDRGQREQYFGPGTRLTVT.

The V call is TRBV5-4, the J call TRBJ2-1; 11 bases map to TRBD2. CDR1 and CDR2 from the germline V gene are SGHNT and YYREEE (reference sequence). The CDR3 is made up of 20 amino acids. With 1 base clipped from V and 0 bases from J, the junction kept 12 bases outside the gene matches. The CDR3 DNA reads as TGTGCCAGCAGCTTGTTACACGTACTAGCGGGGGTCCCCTCCTACAATGAGCAGTTCTTC. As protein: CASSLLHVLAGVPSYNEQFF. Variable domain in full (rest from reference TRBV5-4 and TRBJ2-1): ETGVTQSPTHLIKTRGQQVTLRCSSQSGHNTVSWYQQALGQGPQFIFQYYREEENGRGNFPPRFSGLQFPNYSSELNVNALELDDSALYLCASSLLHVLAGVPSYNEQFFGPGTRLTVL.